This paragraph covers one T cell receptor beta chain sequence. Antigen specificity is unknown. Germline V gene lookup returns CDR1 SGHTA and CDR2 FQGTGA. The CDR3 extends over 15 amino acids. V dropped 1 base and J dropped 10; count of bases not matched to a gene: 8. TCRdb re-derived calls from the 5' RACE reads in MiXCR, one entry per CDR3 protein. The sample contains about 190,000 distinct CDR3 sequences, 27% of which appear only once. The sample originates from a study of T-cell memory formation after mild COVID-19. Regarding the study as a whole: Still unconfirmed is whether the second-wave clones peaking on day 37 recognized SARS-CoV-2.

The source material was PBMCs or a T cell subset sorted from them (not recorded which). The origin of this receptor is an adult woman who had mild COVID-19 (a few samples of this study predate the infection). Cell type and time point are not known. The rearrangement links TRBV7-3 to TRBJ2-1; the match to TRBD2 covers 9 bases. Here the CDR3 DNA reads TGTGCCAGCAGCTTAAATCGCGGGGGGGCCGGAGAGCAGTTCTTC. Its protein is CASSLNRGGAGEQFF.